Following are 20 T cell receptor beta chains from one sample sequenced in a study of cytomegalovirus exposure and HLA in healthy donors. The PCR contained 60 Vbeta and 13 Jbeta primers. The repertoire was sequenced with immunoSEQ multiplex PCR; TCRdb's copy has only in-frame clones and lacks some. The profile shows about 140,000 clones, roughly three quarters of them singletons. The sequencing sample was made of PBMCs. Receptors were obtained from a woman aged 25 to 39 in good health and CMV-seronegative.

The chain recombines TRBV6-5 with TRBJ2-5, with TRBD2 as a possible D gene (6 bases). The CDR3 spans 13 residues. The V gene's germline CDR1 is MNHEY and CDR2 SVGAGI. With 6 bases removed from V and 2 bases from J, the gap between germline ends came to 10 bases. The CDR3 nucleotides are TGTGCCAGCAGACGGACTATTCAAGAGACCCAGTACTTC. This gives the protein CASRRTIQETQYF.

The chain employs TRBV6-1 and TRBJ2-1, with 7 nucleotides matching TRBD1. Per germline, CDR1 MNHNS and CDR2 SASEGT. This CDR3 has 15 residues. The V gene end was trimmed by 3 bases and the J gene end by 7 bases; junction bases not matched to a gene: 9. In DNA, the CDR3 is TGTGCCAGCAGTGAGGTGACAGGGCCCGTTAATGAGCAGTTCTTC. It specifies CASSEVTGPVNEQFF.

This chain joins TRBV7-9 and TRBJ1-1; 8 bases agree with TRBD1. The V gene end was trimmed by 1 base and the J gene end by 4 bases; junction bases not matched to a gene: 5. Per the germline V gene, CDR1 is SEHNR and CDR2 is FQNEAQ (reference sequence). The CDR3 has 15 amino acids. The CDR3 nucleotides are TGTGCCAGCAGCTTAGTTCAGGGGGCGCGCACTGAAGCTTTCTTT. Protein sequence: CASSLVQGARTEAFF.

The chain employs TRBV11-2 and TRBJ2-7; possible D gene TRBD2, 6 bases. V was shortened by 2 bases and J by 6 bases, with 14 bases between the two germline ends. The germline gives CDR1 SGHAT, CDR2 FQNNGV. The CDR3 has 14 residues. This CDR3 is CASSLRGWGGEQYF. The CDR3 nucleotides read TGTGCCAGCAGCTTACGGGGGTGGGGTGGCGAGCAGTACTTC. Variable domain in full (rest from reference TRBV11-2 and TRBJ2-7): EAGVAQSPRYKIIEKRQSVAFWCNPISGHATLYWYQQILGQGPKLLIQFQNNGVVDDSQLPKDRFSAERLKGVDSTLKIQPAKLEDSAVYLCASSLRGWGGEQYFGPGTRLTVT.

This sequence joins TRBV6-6 and TRBJ1-2; 9 bases are shared with TRBD1. V shed 7 bases and J 4 bases; nucleotides not matched to a gene: 10. The CDR3 sequence is 15 residues long. Per germline, CDR1 MNHNY and CDR2 SVGAGI (reference sequence). The CDR3 loop reads CASIQTGGFVYGYTF. The CDR3 DNA is TGTGCCAGCATCCAGACAGGGGGGTTTGTCTATGGCTACACCTTC.

V is TRBV19 and J is TRBJ1-4; D is perhaps TRBD1 (6 bases). From germline, CDR1 is LNHDA and CDR2 SQIVND (reference sequence). The V gene lost 5 bases and the J gene lost 8 bases, with 12 bases spanning the gap. The CDR3 loop spans 13 amino acids. CDR3: CASSLAGEEKLFF. DNA of the CDR3: TGTGCCAGTAGTTTGGCAGGGGAAGAAAAACTGTTTTTT. Full variable domain (missing parts from reference TRBV19 and TRBJ1-4): DGGITQSPKYLFRKEGQNVTLSCEQNLNHDAMYWYRQDPGQGLRLIYYSQIVNDFQKGDIAEGYSVSREKKESFPLTVTSAQKNPTAFYLCASSLAGEEKLFFGSGTQLSVL.

V gene TRBV6-1 combines with J gene TRBJ1-3, with D unclear. The V and J ends lost 3 bases and 6 bases respectively, with 6 bases between them. This CDR3 spans 12 amino acids. CDR1 is MNHNS and CDR2 is SASEGT in the germline V gene. CDR3 DNA sequence: TGTGCCAGCAGTGAGGTAGAAAACACCATATATTTT. As protein: CASSEVENTIYF.

V and J are TRBV19 and TRBJ1-3; possibly TRBD1 for D (5 bases). Germline V CDR1 and CDR2: LNHDA, SQIVND (reference sequence). This CDR3 spans 15 amino acids. The V gene lost 7 bases and the J gene lost 1 base, with 14 bases spanning the gap. The CDR3 region is CASTPQAGSGNTIYF. The CDR3 bases are TGTGCCAGTACCCCCCAGGCAGGGTCTGGAAACACCATATATTTT.

This chain connects TRBV4-1 to TRBJ1-6; 9 nucleotides align to TRBD1. The V gene's germline CDR1 is MGHRA and CDR2 YSYEKL. Trimming took 5 bases from V and 13 from J; bases not matched to a gene: 12. The CDR3 has 15 amino acids. The CDR3 DNA reads TGCGCCAGCAGCACTAGACAGGGGGGCCTCACGCCCCTCCACTTT. It translates to CASSTRQGGLTPLHF.

The rearrangement links TRBV18 to TRBJ1-1; D call uncertain. The germline gives CDR1 KGHSH, CDR2 LQKENI. The CDR3 extends over 15 amino acids. V was clipped by 0 bases and J by 4 bases, with 12 bases between them. DNA of the CDR3: TGTGCCAGCTCACCACCTGGCGGGATGGCCACTGAAGCTTTCTTT. Amino acid sequence: CASSPPGGMATEAFF.

About this clone itself: At one end, the junction sequence differs from germline, possibly due to a read error. The V and J genes are TRBV2 and TRBJ2-5, with D possibly matching TRBD2 (5 bases). CDR3 size: 15 residues. Germline values: CDR1 SNHLY, CDR2 FYNNEI. Here the CDR3 DNA reads TGTGCCAGCAAGGGTCGGGAAACCATCCAAGAGATCCAGTACTTC. This translates into CASKGRETIQEIQYF.

The chain carries TRBV28 and TRBJ2-1, with TRBD2 matching 10 bases. This CDR3 spans 15 amino acids. CDR1 MDHEN and CDR2 SYDVKM come from the germline V gene. J lost 8 bases, V lost 6 bases, and 10 bases had no gene match. CDR3 DNA: TGTGCCAGCAGGGCCTCGGGACTAGCGTTTGATGAGCAGTTCTTC. It is translated as CASRASGLAFDEQFF.

The chain links TRBV5-8 to TRBJ2-7, with D possibly being TRBD1 (6 bases). V was clipped by 7 bases and J by 3 bases, with 11 bases between them. The germline V gene encodes CDR1 SGHTS and CDR2 YDEGEE. The CDR3 runs 12 residues. The CDR3 nucleotides read TGTGCCAGCGAGACAGGTTTCTACGAGCAGTACGTC. Amino acid sequence: CASETGFYEQYV.

In this sample, this clone turned up a few times. This chain joins TRBV5-6 and TRBJ1-2; the match to TRBD1 covers 7 bases. V was pared by 0 bases and J by 7 bases, with 9 bases of the junction left unmatched. Germline CDR1 reads SGHDT; CDR2 reads YYEEEE. This CDR3 has 15 residues. CDR3 amino acids: CASSLEGAFAAGYTF. For the CDR3, the DNA is TGTGCCAGCAGCTTGGAGGGGGCTTTCGCGGCTGGCTACACCTTC.

V usage is TRBV11-2 and J usage is TRBJ2-7; TRBD1 aligns across 7 bases. Germline V gene lookup returns CDR1 SGHAT and CDR2 FQNNGV. With V trimmed by 6 bases and J by 0 bases, 14 bases remained unmatched. This CDR3 region has 17 residues. CDR3 sequence: CASSRQRTGGSSYEQYV. The CDR3 DNA is TGTGCCAGCAGTCGACAAAGGACAGGTGGGAGCTCCTACGAGCAGTACGTC.

V usage is TRBV6-6 and J usage is TRBJ2-7; TRBD2 matches 8 bases. The CDR3 has 14 residues. CDR1 is MNHNY, CDR2 SVGAGI, per germline (reference sequence). V lost 8 bases to trimming and J lost 3 bases; unmatched junction nucleotides: 9. The CDR3 protein is CASGVSGTIYEQYF. CDR3 sequence (DNA): TGTGCCAGCGGGGTTAGCGGGACGATCTACGAGCAGTACTTC.

The genes are TRBV6-6 and TRBJ1-3, with unresolved D. Matching the DNA end better, TRBJ2-2 makes the J call doubtful. This CDR3 spans 16 amino acids. Per the germline V gene, CDR1 is MNHNY and CDR2 is SVGAGI (reference sequence). The CDR3 DNA reads as TGTGCCAGCAGTTACTCGCGTCGTCTGAACACCGGGGAGCTGTTTTTT. Amino acids: CASSYSRRLNTGELFF.

The chain has TRBV30 and TRBJ1-2, with TRBD1 identical over 9 bases. This CDR3 region has 13 residues. V was pared by 5 bases and J by 8 bases, with 9 bases of the junction left unmatched. Germline V gives CDR1 GTSNPN, CDR2 SVGIG (reference sequence). This CDR3 reads CAWARGQGGGYTF. The CDR3 DNA follows: TGTGCCTGGGCCCGGGGACAGGGAGGCGGCTACACCTTC.

The chain employs TRBV4-2 and TRBJ1-5, with D hard to call. Germline values: CDR1 LGHNA, CDR2 YNFKEQ. Trimming shortened V by 4 bases and J by 3 bases, and 13 bases separated the two germline ends. This CDR3 is built from 15 residues. The CDR3, as DNA: TGTGCCAGCAGCCCTCAAGAGGATGACAATCAGCCCCAGCATTTT. This codes for CASSPQEDDNQPQHF.

This rearrangement joins TRBV7-9 to TRBJ2-5; 10 positions match TRBD1. The CDR3 sequence is 15 residues long. Per the germline V gene, CDR1 is SEHNR and CDR2 is FQNEAQ (reference sequence). V was pared by 1 base and J by 4 bases, with 3 bases of the junction left unmatched. The CDR3 nucleotides are TGTGCCAGCAGCTTAGTGACAGGGGGCGTAGAGACCCAGTACTTC. It is translated as CASSLVTGGVETQYF.